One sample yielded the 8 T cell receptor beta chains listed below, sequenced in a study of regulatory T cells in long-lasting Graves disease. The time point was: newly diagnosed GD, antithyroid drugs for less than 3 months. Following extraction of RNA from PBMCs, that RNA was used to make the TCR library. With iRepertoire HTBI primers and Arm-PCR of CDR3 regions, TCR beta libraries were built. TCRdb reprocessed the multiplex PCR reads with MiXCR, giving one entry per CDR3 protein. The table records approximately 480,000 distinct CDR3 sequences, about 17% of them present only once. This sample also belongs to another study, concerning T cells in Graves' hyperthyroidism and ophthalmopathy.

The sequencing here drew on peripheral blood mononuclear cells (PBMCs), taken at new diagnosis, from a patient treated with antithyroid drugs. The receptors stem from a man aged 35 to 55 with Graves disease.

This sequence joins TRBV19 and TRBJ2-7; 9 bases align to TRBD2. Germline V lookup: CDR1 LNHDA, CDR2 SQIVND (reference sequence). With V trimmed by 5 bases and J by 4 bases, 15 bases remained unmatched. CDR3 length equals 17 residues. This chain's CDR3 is CASSRVAGVVERYEQYF. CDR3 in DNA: TGTGCCAGTAGTCGAGTAGCGGGAGTGGTGGAGAGATACGAGCAGTACTTC.

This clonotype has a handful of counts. CDR3 in amino acids: CASSSRDRVYGYTF. The CDR3 nucleotides are TGTGCCAGCAGCTCCCGGGACAGGGTCTATGGCTACACCTTC. The rearrangement uses TRBV7-8 and TRBJ1-2, with TRBD1 identical over 9 bases. The CDR3 is 14 amino acids. The V gene's germline CDR1 is SGHVS and CDR2 FQNEAQ. The trim removed 4 bases at V and 4 bases at J, leaving 4 bases unmatched. The entire variable domain, with the rest obtained from reference TRBV7-8 and TRBJ1-2, is as follows: GAGVSQSPRYKVAKRGQDVALRCDPISGHVSLFWYQQALGQGPEFLTYFQNEAQLDKSGLPSDRFFAERPEGSVSTLKIQRTQQEDSAVYLCASSSRDRVYGYTFGSGTRLTVV.

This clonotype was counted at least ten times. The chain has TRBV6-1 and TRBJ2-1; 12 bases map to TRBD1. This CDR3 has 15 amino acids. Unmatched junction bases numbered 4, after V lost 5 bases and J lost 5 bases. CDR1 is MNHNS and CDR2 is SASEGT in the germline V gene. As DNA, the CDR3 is TGTGCCAGCAGTCGGGACAGGGGGCATCACAATGAGCAGTTCTTC. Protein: CASSRDRGHHNEQFF.

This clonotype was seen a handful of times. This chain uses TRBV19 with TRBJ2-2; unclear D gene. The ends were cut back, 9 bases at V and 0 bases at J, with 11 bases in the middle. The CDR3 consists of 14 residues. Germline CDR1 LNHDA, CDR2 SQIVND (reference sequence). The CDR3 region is CASSVGPNTGELFF. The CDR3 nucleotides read TGTGCCAGCTCTGTAGGACCGAACACCGGGGAGCTGTTTTTT.

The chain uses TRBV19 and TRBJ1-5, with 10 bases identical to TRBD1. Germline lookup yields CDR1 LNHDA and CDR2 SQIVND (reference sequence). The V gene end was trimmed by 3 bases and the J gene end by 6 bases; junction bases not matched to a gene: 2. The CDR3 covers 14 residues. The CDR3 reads CASSMTGGGQPQHF. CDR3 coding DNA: TGTGCCAGTAGTATGACAGGGGGCGGTCAGCCCCAGCATTTT.

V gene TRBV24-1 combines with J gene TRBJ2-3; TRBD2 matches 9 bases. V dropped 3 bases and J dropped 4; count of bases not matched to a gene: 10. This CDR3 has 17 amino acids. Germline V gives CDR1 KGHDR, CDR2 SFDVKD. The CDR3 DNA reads TGTGCCACCAGTGATCCCTCACCGGGACTAGCCGCAGATACGCAGTATTTT. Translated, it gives CATSDPSPGLAADTQYF.

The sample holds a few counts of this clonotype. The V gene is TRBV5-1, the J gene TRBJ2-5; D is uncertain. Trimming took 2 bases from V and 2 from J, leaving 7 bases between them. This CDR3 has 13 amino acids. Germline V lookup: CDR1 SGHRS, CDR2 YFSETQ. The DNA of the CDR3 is TGCGCCAGCAGCTTCAATTGGCAAGAGACCCAGTACTTC. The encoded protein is CASSFNWQETQYF.

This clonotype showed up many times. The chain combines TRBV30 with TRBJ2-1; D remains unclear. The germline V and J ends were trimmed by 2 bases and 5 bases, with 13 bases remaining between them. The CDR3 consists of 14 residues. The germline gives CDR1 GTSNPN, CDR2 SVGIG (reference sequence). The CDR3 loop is CAWSRGQRNNEQFF. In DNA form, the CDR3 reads TGTGCCTGGAGTCGCGGCCAGCGCAACAATGAGCAGTTCTTC.